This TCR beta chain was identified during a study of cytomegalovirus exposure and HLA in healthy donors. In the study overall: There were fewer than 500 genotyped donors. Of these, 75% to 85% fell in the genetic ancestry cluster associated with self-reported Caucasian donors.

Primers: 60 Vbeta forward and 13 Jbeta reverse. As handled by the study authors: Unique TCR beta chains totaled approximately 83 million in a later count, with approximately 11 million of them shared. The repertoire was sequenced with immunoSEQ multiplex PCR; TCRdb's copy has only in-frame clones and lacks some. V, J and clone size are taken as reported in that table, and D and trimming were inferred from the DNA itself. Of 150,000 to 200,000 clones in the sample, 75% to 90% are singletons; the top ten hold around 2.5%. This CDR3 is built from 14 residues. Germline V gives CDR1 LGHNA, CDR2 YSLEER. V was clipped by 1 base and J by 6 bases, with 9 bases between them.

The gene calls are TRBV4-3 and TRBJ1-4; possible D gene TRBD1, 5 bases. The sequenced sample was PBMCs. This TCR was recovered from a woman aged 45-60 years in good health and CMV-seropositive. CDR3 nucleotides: TGCGCCAGCAGCCAAGGACAGCGCGATGAAAAACTGTTTTTT. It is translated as CASSQGQRDEKLFF.